This note documents a single T cell receptor beta chain sequence. Its antigen is not identified. Stated time point: patch test 1, 2 weeks after DPC sensitization. Documented treatment: therapeutic diphenylcyclopropenone sensitization with weekly scalp DPC. Donors were 18 to 70-year-old alopecia patients suitable for DPC. The sample originates from a study of human T cells and chemical hapten exposure. Study summary: Read at 6 days, the patch tests placed 0.01% DPC on the upper back.

Germline V gene sequence: CDR1 SGHKS, CDR2 YYEKEE (reference sequence). This CDR3 spans 15 amino acids. V gave up 1 base and J gave up 4 bases, with 11 bases separating them. Notes on the study in general: Expanded TCRs were compared with controls, and the expanded TCRs formed significantly more large CDR3 similarity clusters.

Individual cDNA molecules in this library carried unique molecular identifiers. One entry per CDR3 protein, called by TCRdb with MiXCR from the RACE reads. The sample carries around 99,000 distinct CDR3 sequences, 9.5% to 15% recorded once. The TCR comes from a woman in her thirties or forties with alopecia areata. Some clones in this sample may be carry-over from other donors' samples. This chain connects TRBV5-5 to TRBJ2-2; D is perhaps TRBD2 (6 bases). The sample consisted of whole blood, taken in connection with sensitization to the hapten diphenylcyclopropenone (DPC). The CDR3 loop is CASSLLGRGTGELFF. The CDR3 DNA follows: TGTGCCAGCAGCTTGCTGGGGCGGGGCACCGGGGAGCTGTTTTTT.